A single sample gave rise to the 30 T cell receptor beta chains below, sequenced in a study of blood T cell repertoires in COVID-19. The data were produced by immunoSEQ multiplex PCR, yet TCRdb's version contains in-frame clones alone and is incomplete. The top ten hold more than 1.4% of the sample, which has hundreds of thousands of clones, more than 80% seen once. The sequencing input was peripheral blood. The receptors derive from a woman in her 30s with active or convalescent COVID-19.

This chain joins TRBV5-6 and TRBJ2-7; 7 bases agree with TRBD1. V lost 4 bases and J lost 4; bases outside the gene matches: 8. Germline loops: CDR1 SGHDT, CDR2 YYEEEE. This CDR3 has 14 residues. CDR3 region: CASSQDRVEYEQYF. CDR3 coding DNA: TGTGCCAGCAGCCAAGACAGGGTTGAGTACGAGCAGTACTTC.

The rearrangement links TRBV4-2 to TRBJ1-1; 7 bases are shared with TRBD1. Germline trimming cut 4 bases from V and 0 bases from J; bases unmatched to any gene: 8. Germline V gene data show CDR1 as LGHNA and CDR2 as YNFKEQ. This CDR3 region has 16 residues. The CDR3 loop reads CASSRNPGQMNTEAFF. As DNA, the CDR3 is TGTGCCAGCAGCCGAAACCCGGGACAGATGAACACTGAAGCTTTCTTT.

The V gene is TRBV9, the J gene TRBJ1-6; 7 bases fit TRBD1. Looked up from germline, CDR1 is SGDLS and CDR2 is YYNGEE. CDR3 length equals 15 residues. The V and J ends lost 0 bases and 8 bases, in that order; junction bases with no gene match: 5. The CDR3 DNA reads TGTGCCAGCAGCGTAGCTGGGACAGATGATTCACCCCTCCACTTT. Its translation: CASSVAGTDDSPLHF.

This sequence joins TRBV5-1 and TRBJ1-1; 9 bases fit TRBD1. Trimming took 4 bases from V and 6 from J; bases not matched to a gene: 4. CDR3 length equals 13 residues. Germline loops: CDR1 SGHRS, CDR2 YFSETQ. The CDR3 DNA is TGCGCCAGCAGCCGCAGACAGGGGGCTGAAGCTTTCTTT. Its translation is CASSRRQGAEAFF.

This chain links TRBV6-1 with TRBJ2-5, with a weak D call TRBD2 (5 bases). V was pared by 2 bases and J by 2 bases, with 15 bases between. Germline V gene sequence: CDR1 MNHNS, CDR2 SASEGT. The CDR3 is 16 residues long. The CDR3 loop reads CASSESLWELQETQYF. CDR3 nucleotide sequence: TGTGCCAGCAGTGAAAGTCTCTGGGAGTTACAAGAGACCCAGTACTTC.

The V and J genes are TRBV6-2 or TRBV6-3 and TRBJ1-5; tentatively, D is TRBD1 (5 bases). The CDR3 runs 16 residues. CDR1 MNHEY and CDR2 SVGEGT come from the germline V gene. Trimming left V 2 bases short and J 3 bases short, with 14 bases between. The CDR3 here is CASSYTYRSVNQPQHF. The CDR3, as DNA: TGTGCCAGCAGTTACACTTACAGGTCCGTCAATCAGCCCCAGCATTTT.

This chain uses TRBV12-5 with TRBJ1-1, with TRBD1 matching 10 bases. The CDR3 extends over 15 amino acids. The V gene end was trimmed by 8 bases and the J gene end by 3 bases; junction bases not matched to a gene: 9. CDR1 and CDR2 (germline): LGHNT, FRNRAP. CDR3 DNA: TGTGCTAGTAGGGACAGGGGAAATCCGTACACTGAAGCTTTCTTT. Translated: CASRDRGNPYTEAFF. Full variable domain (remainder filled in from reference TRBV12-5 and TRBJ1-1): DARVTQTPRHKVTEMGQEVTMRCQPILGHNTVFWYRQTMMQGLELLAYFRNRAPLDDSGMPKDRFSAEMPDATLATLKIQPSEPRDSAVYFCASRDRGNPYTEAFFGQGTRLTVV.

The rearrangement joins TRBV6-1 to TRBJ1-4; D remains unclear. The CDR3 extends over 15 amino acids. V lost 3 bases, J lost 3 bases, and 11 bases lay in between. The germline V gene encodes CDR1 MNHNS and CDR2 SASEGT. The CDR3 sequence is CASSDRIGSNEKLFF. CDR3 nucleotide sequence: TGTGCCAGCAGTGACCGGATCGGGTCTAATGAAAAACTGTTTTTT.

The chain has TRBV12-3 or TRBV12-4 and TRBJ1-3, with 8 bases fitting TRBD1. The length of the CDR3 is 13 residues. With V trimmed by 7 bases and J by 8 bases, 7 bases remained unmatched. The CDR3 DNA sequence: TGTGCCAGCACCAGGACAGGGCCGCACACCATATATTTT. Translation gives CASTRTGPHTIYF.

This clone was seen just once. At one boundary the junction diverges from the germline segment, which might be a read error. The chain employs TRBV12-3 or TRBV12-4 and TRBJ1-4, with 8 bases aligning to TRBD1. The CDR3 has 12 amino acids. The CDR3: CASSPPQGEMIF. The CDR3, as DNA: TGTGCCAGCAGTCCCCCACAGGGGGAAATGATTTTT.

The chain recombines TRBV2 with TRBJ2-2; 9 nucleotides match TRBD1. There are 15 residues in the CDR3. Germline V CDR1 and CDR2: SNHLY, FYNNEI. The V and J ends lost 4 bases and 3 bases, in that order; junction bases with no gene match: 3. CDR3 sequence (DNA): TGTGCCAGCAGTGGGACAGGGGCTTACACCGGGGAGCTGTTTTTT. Residues: CASSGTGAYTGELFF.

The CDR3 coding sequence is TGTGCCAGCAGCCGCGACAGGGTCCCCGGGGAGCTGTTTTTT. It is translated as CASSRDRVPGELFF. V and J are TRBV3-1 (or the pseudogene TRBV3-2) and TRBJ2-2; TRBD1 matches 7 bases. The germline gives CDR1 LGHDT, CDR2 YNNKEL (reference sequence). Trimming at V came to 4 bases and at J to 6 bases, leaving 5 bases not matched to a gene. The CDR3 loop spans 14 amino acids.

The chain recombines TRBV7-9 with TRBJ1-2; D is unresolved. The CDR3 covers 16 residues. The germline gives CDR1 SEHNR, CDR2 FQNEAQ (reference sequence). V was trimmed by 3 bases and J by 0 bases, leaving 14 bases between them. The CDR3 nucleotides read TGTGCCAGCAGCTTCCCTTCAACAAAGACTAACTATGGCTACACCTTC. It yields the protein CASSFPSTKTNYGYTF.

This clone turned up a few times. V is TRBV19 and J is TRBJ2-2; 7 bases are shared with TRBD2. The CDR3 totals 15 residues. Germline CDR1 LNHDA, CDR2 SQIVND (reference sequence). J was trimmed by 4 bases and V by 7 bases; bases with no gene match: 9. CDR3 amino acids: CASNPRLALTGELFF. As DNA, the CDR3 is TGTGCCAGTAACCCTAGACTAGCACTCACCGGGGAGCTGTTTTTT.

V is TRBV5-1 and J is TRBJ2-7, with 9 bases lining up with TRBD2. V trimming: 1 base; J trimming: 4 bases; junction bases outside the gene matches: 3. CDR3 size: 14 residues. Germline V CDR1 and CDR2: SGHRS, YFSETQ. CDR3 coding DNA: TGCGCCAGCAGCTTGTTAGCGGGAGATTACGAGCAGTACTTC. Its translation is CASSLLAGDYEQYF.

The chain recombines TRBV6-4 with TRBJ2-1, with 16 bases that match TRBD2. V lost 3 bases and J lost 9; bases outside the gene matches: 5. The CDR3 length is 16 residues. Germline CDR1 reads MRHNA; CDR2 reads SNTAGT. CDR3 loop: CASSEGLAGGPGEQFF. The CDR3 coding sequence is TGTGCCAGCAGTGAGGGACTAGCGGGAGGGCCGGGTGAGCAGTTCTTC.

The chain links TRBV6-1 to TRBJ1-3; perhaps TRBD1 as D (5 bases). The V gene lost 1 base and the J gene lost 2 bases, with 6 bases spanning the gap. This CDR3 has 14 amino acids. Germline values: CDR1 MNHNS, CDR2 SASEGT. This CDR3 reads CASSEVGPGNTIYF. The CDR3 nucleotides are TGTGCCAGCAGTGAAGTGGGGCCTGGAAACACCATATATTTT.

In nucleotides, the CDR3 is TGTGCCAGCAGGCTATTCGCGAACACCGGGGAGCTGTTTTTT. Its translation is CASRLFANTGELFF. The chain couples TRBV2 to TRBJ2-2; unclear D gene. The CDR3 sequence is 14 residues long. Trimming removed 6 bases from V and 0 bases from J, with 8 bases in between. The germline V gene encodes CDR1 SNHLY and CDR2 FYNNEI.

This clone has just a few counts. CDR3 sequence (DNA): TGTGCCAGCAGCCAAGGGTGGGGGCAGGGGTCCAATCAGCCCCAGCATTTT. Its translation is CASSQGWGQGSNQPQHF. The chain employs TRBV4-2 and TRBJ1-5; TRBD1 might be the D (6 bases). V was trimmed by 1 base and J by 3 bases, leaving 16 bases between them. Germline V gives CDR1 LGHNA, CDR2 YNFKEQ. This CDR3 has 17 residues.

V usage is TRBV28 and J usage is TRBJ1-1; D is unresolved. The germline V gene encodes CDR1 MDHEN and CDR2 SYDVKM. The CDR3 is 15 residues long. Trimming left V 7 bases short and J 3 bases short, with 18 bases between. CDR3 sequence reads: CASIGRDPVDTEAFF. In nucleotides, the CDR3 is TGTGCCAGCATAGGGAGAGACCCAGTGGACACTGAAGCTTTCTTT.

This chain uses TRBV3-1 (or the pseudogene TRBV3-2) with TRBJ2-7; 9 nucleotides align to TRBD1. The CDR3 has 13 residues. Germline V CDR1 and CDR2: LGHDT, YNNKEL (reference sequence). J lost 5 bases, V lost 6 bases, and 5 bases had no gene match. Here the CDR3 DNA reads TGTGCCAGCAGGGACAGGGGACGCGACGAGCAGTACTTC. Its protein product is CASRDRGRDEQYF.

The J gene is TRBJ2-2, the V gene TRBV19, with TRBD1 matching over 11 bases. Germline assignment: CDR1 LNHDA and CDR2 SQIVND (reference sequence). This CDR3 spans 15 amino acids. V dropped 10 bases and J dropped 4; count of bases not matched to a gene: 8. The CDR3 here is CATLRDRGSTGELFF. CDR3 nucleotide sequence: TGTGCCACCCTCCGGGACAGGGGGTCCACCGGGGAGCTGTTTTTT.

V usage is TRBV6-6 and J usage is TRBJ1-5; D is undetermined. The germline V gene has CDR1 MNHNY and CDR2 SVGAGI (reference sequence). V was clipped by 5 bases and J by 0 bases, with 5 bases between them. The CDR3 has 13 residues. CDR3 sequence reads: CASSPYSNQPQHF. The CDR3 DNA sequence: TGTGCCAGCAGTCCTTATAGCAATCAGCCCCAGCATTTT.

The chain employs TRBV5-1 and TRBJ2-3, with 10 positions matching TRBD2. This CDR3 is built from 15 residues. V dropped 2 bases and J dropped 5; count of bases not matched to a gene: 5. The germline CDR1 and CDR2 sequences are SGHRS and YFSETQ. In nucleotides, the CDR3 is TGCGCCAGCAGCTTAGCGGGGGGGCCTGGAGATACGCAGTATTTT. Its translation is CASSLAGGPGDTQYF.

The chain is built from TRBV10-3 and TRBJ2-1; 16 bases line up with TRBD2. CDR3 length equals 19 residues. V lost 1 base, J lost 8 bases, and 11 bases stayed unmatched. Looked up from germline, CDR1 is ENHRY and CDR2 is SYGVKD. CDR3 in DNA: TGTGCCATCAGTGAGTTGAAACCGGGACTAGCGGGAGGGTATGATGAGCAGTTCTTC. Its translation: CAISELKPGLAGGYDEQFF.

The rearrangement joins TRBV5-6 to TRBJ1-3; D is perhaps TRBD1 (6 bases). The CDR3 covers 17 residues. Trimming took off 0 bases at V and 2 bases at J, with 15 bases between the two ends. CDR1 is SGHDT and CDR2 is YYEEEE in the germline V gene. CDR3 loop: CASSLGNRVGPGNTIYF. DNA of the CDR3: TGTGCCAGCAGCTTGGGCAACAGGGTAGGGCCTGGAAACACCATATATTTT.

This clone was seen a single time. The V and J genes are TRBV30 and TRBJ2-2; TRBD2 aligns across 8 bases. V gave up 3 bases and J gave up 4 bases; unmatched junction bases: 4. Germline V gene sequence: CDR1 GTSNPN, CDR2 SVGIG (reference sequence). The CDR3 has 14 amino acids. In nucleotides, the CDR3 is TGTGCCTGGAGACTAGCGGCGGGCACCGGGGAGCTGTTTTTT. This sequence encodes CAWRLAAGTGELFF.

The gene calls are TRBV19 and TRBJ1-2; 10 nucleotides match TRBD1. Germline CDR1 LNHDA, CDR2 SQIVND (reference sequence). The CDR3 length is 15 residues. V shed 11 bases, J shed 0 bases, and the junction held 9 bases outside the gene matches. The CDR3 nucleotides are TGTGCCTCAGGGACCGGGACAGGGGCTAACTATGGCTACACCTTC. Protein product: CASGTGTGANYGYTF.

V usage is TRBV13 and J usage is TRBJ2-7, with 10 bases fitting TRBD1. The trim removed 3 bases at V and 7 bases at J, leaving 6 bases unmatched. CDR1 is PRHDT, CDR2 FYEKMQ, per germline (reference sequence). The CDR3 runs 14 residues. This chain's CDR3 is CASSFRQGAFEQYF. Written as DNA, the CDR3 is TGTGCCAGCAGCTTCCGACAGGGGGCTTTTGAGCAGTACTTC.

This chain connects TRBV5-1 to TRBJ1-2; unclear D gene. The CDR3 loop spans 13 amino acids. Germline assignment: CDR1 SGHRS and CDR2 YFSETQ. Trimming cost V 2 bases and J 10 bases, with 15 bases left between them. CDR3 sequence reads: CASSLTGEAVYTF. The CDR3 bases are TGCGCCAGCAGCTTAACCGGTGAGGCGGTCTACACCTTC.